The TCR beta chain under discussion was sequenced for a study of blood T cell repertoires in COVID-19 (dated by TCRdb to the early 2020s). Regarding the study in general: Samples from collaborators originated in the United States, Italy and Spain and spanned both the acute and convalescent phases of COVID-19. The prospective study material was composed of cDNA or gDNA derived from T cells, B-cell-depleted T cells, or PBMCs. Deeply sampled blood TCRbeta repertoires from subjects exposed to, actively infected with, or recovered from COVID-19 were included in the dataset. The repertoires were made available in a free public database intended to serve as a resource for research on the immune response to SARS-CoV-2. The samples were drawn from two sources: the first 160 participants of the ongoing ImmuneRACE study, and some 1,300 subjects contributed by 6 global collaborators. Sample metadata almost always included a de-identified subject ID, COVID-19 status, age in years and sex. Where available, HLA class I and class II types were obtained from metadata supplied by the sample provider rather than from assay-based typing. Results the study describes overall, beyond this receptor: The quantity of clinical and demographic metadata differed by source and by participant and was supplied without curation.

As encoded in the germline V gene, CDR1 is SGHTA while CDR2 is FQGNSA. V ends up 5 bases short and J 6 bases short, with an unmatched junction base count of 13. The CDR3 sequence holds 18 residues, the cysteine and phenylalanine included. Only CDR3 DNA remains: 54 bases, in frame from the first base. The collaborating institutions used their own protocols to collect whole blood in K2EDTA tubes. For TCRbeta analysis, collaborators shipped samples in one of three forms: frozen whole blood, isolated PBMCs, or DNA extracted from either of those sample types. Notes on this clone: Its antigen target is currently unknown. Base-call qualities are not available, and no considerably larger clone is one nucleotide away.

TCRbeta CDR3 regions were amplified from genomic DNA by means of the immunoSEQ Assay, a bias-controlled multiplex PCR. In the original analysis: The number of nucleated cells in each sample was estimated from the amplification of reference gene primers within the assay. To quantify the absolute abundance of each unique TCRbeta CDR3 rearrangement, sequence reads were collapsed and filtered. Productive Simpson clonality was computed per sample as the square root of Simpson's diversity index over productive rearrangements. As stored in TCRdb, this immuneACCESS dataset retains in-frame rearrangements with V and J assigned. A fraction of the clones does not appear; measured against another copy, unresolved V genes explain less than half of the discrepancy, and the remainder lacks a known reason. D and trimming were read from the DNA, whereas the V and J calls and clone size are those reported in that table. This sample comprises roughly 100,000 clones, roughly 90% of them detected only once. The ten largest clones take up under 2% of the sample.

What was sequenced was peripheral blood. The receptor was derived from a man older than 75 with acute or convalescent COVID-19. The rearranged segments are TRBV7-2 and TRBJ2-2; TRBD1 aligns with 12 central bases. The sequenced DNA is TGTGCCAGCAGCGTCCGGGACAGGGGGCTGCGAGGGGCCGGGGAGCTGTTTTTT. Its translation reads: CASSVRDRGLRGAGELFF.